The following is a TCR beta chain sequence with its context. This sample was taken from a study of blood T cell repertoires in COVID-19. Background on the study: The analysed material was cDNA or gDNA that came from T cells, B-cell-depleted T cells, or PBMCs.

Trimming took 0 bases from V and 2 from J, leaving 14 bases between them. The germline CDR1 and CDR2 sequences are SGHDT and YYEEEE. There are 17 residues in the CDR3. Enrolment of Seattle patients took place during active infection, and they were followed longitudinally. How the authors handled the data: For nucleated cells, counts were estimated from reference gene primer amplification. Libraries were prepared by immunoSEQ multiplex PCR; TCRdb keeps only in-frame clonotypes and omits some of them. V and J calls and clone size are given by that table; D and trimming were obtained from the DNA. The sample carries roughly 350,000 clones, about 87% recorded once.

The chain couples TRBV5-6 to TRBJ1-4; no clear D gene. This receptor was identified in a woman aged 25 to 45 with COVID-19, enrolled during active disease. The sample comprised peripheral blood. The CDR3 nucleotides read TGTGCCAGCAGCTTGGGGTTTACTGCAAACACTAATGAAAAACTGTTTTTT. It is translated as CASSLGFTANTNEKLFF.